The 10 T cell receptor beta chains in this list originate from one sample, sequenced in a study of blood T cell repertoires in COVID-19. The table came from immunoSEQ multiplex PCR; TCRdb's copy has only in-frame clones and leaves some out. The sample holds over 140,000 clones, over 65% seen once. Sequencing used peripheral blood. Every receptor here comes from a woman older than 75 with active or convalescent COVID-19.

The CDR3 loop reads CASSLTGGTNTEAFF. The CDR3 bases are TGTGCCAGCAGCTTGACAGGGGGCACGAACACTGAAGCTTTCTTT. The gene calls are TRBV5-5 and TRBJ1-1; 9 bases map to TRBD1. Per the germline V gene, CDR1 is SGHKS and CDR2 is YYEKEE (reference sequence). Trimming at V came to 1 base and at J to 1 base, leaving 2 bases not matched to a gene. CDR3 length: 15 amino acids.

The V and J genes are TRBV14 and TRBJ1-6, with D maybe TRBD1 (5 bases). Deletions cut 4 bases from V and 4 bases from J, with 8 bases between. There are 14 residues in the CDR3. Germline V gene sequence: CDR1 SGHDN, CDR2 FVKESK. The CDR3 region has the DNA TGTGCCAGCAGCCTCAGACAGTATAATTCACCCCTCCACTTT. Protein product: CASSLRQYNSPLHF.

V and J are TRBV4-2 and TRBJ1-4; D may be TRBD1 (5 bases). Germline V gene lookup returns CDR1 LGHNA and CDR2 YNFKEQ. V was clipped by 0 bases and J by 7 bases, with 15 bases between them. The CDR3 is 16 amino acids. CDR3 protein: CASSQDSRDSREKLFF. CDR3 nucleotides: TGTGCCAGCAGCCAAGACTCTAGAGACAGCCGTGAAAAACTGTTTTTT.

This clone was seen many times. The chain links TRBV7-2 to TRBJ2-3, with 9 nucleotides matching TRBD2. There are 15 residues in the CDR3. V shed 6 bases and J 2 bases; nucleotides not matched to a gene: 6. CDR1 is SGHTA, CDR2 FQGNSA, per germline. The CDR3 DNA sequence: TGTGCCAGCAGTTCCTCTAGCGGGGACACAGATACGCAGTATTTT. The encoded protein is CASSSSSGDTDTQYF.

The V and J genes are TRBV28 and TRBJ1-3; D is unresolved. There are 14 residues in the CDR3. V was cut by 8 bases and J by 0 bases, with 11 bases left in between. Germline loops: CDR1 MDHEN, CDR2 SYDVKM. Here the CDR3 DNA reads TGTGCCAGCCTACAGCCTCGCTCTGGAAACACCATATATTTT. This translates into CASLQPRSGNTIYF.

This sequence joins TRBV3-1 (or the pseudogene TRBV3-2) and TRBJ1-2; 7 bases match TRBD1. This CDR3 has 12 residues. CDR1 is LGHDT and CDR2 is YNNKEL in the germline V gene (reference sequence). V trimming: 4 bases; J trimming: 5 bases; junction bases outside the gene matches: 1. The CDR3 DNA follows: TGTGCCAGCAGCCCGACAGGGTATGGCTACACCTTC. Translated, it gives CASSPTGYGYTF.

This rearrangement joins TRBV30 to TRBJ2-2; D possibly corresponds to TRBD2 (5 bases). Trimming left V 5 bases short and J 1 base short, with 8 bases between. Germline V gene data show CDR1 as GTSNPN and CDR2 as SVGIG (reference sequence). The CDR3 length is 13 residues. DNA for the CDR3: TGTGCCTGGGGACGGGAGAACACCGGGGAGCTGTTTTTT. This gives the protein CAWGRENTGELFF.

The V call is TRBV5-1, the J call TRBJ1-2; no definite D call. The V and J ends lost 4 bases and 6 bases respectively, with 16 bases between them. Per the germline V gene, CDR1 is SGHRS and CDR2 is YFSETQ. CDR3 length: 14 residues. This CDR3 is CASSPPLGDHGYTF. The CDR3 DNA is TGCGCCAGCAGCCCGCCCCTCGGGGATCATGGCTACACCTTC.

This rearrangement joins TRBV15 to TRBJ2-3; 9 positions agree with TRBD1. The CDR3 covers 17 residues. Trimming removed 4 bases from V and 0 bases from J; junction bases left unmatched: 8. CDR1 and CDR2 (germline): LNHNV, YYDKDF (reference sequence). The CDR3 loop reads CATSKGQGPSSTDTQYF. For the CDR3, the DNA is TGTGCCACCAGCAAAGGACAGGGGCCATCTAGCACAGATACGCAGTATTTT.

CDR3 amino acids: CASLSGAGGSTDTQYF. The CDR3 region has the DNA TGCGCCAGCCTGAGTGGAGCGGGGGGGTCCACAGATACGCAGTATTTT. The J gene is TRBJ2-3, the V gene TRBV5-1, with 10 bases identical to TRBD2. Per the germline V gene, CDR1 is SGHRS and CDR2 is YFSETQ. The CDR3 consists of 16 residues. With V trimmed by 7 bases and J by 2 bases, 10 bases remained unmatched.